This T cell receptor (beta chain) was captured by sequencing in a study of a mutant IDH1 vaccine in newly diagnosed glioma. The table came from immunoSEQ multiplex PCR; TCRdb's copy has only in-frame clones and leaves some out. The sample holds tens of thousands of clones, 84% seen once. Trimming cost V 5 bases and J 1 base; bases outside gene matches: 9. CDR3 length equals 16 residues. Per the germline V gene, CDR1 is SGHVS and CDR2 is FQNEAQ. With regard to this clone: Its antigen is still unknown.

Time point defined: week 23, last vaccination. Vaccine doses each comprised 300 ug of mutant IDH1 20-mer peptide, with topical imiquimod. Source: PBMCs, taken from a glioma patient whose treatment included an IDH1 peptide vaccine. The chain is built from TRBV7-8 and TRBJ2-5, with 8 bases aligning to TRBD1. The receptor was isolated from a young man with glioma. Written as DNA, the CDR3 is TGTGCCAGCAGCCCAACGGACAGGGAAGGCCAAGAGACCCAGTACTTC. This encodes CASSPTDREGQETQYF.